This T cell receptor (beta chain) was sequenced for a study of T cells in Graves' hyperthyroidism and ophthalmopathy. This clonotype has at least ten counts. The germline gives CDR1 GTSNPN, CDR2 SVGIG (reference sequence). The CDR3 covers 12 residues. Trimming stripped 3 bases from V and 1 base from J, with 6 bases between. RNA transcripts yielded amplified TCR beta CDR3 regions. TCR CDR3 underwent first-round RT-PCR with the HTBI primer set. MiXCR, run by TCRdb on the multiplex PCR reads, gives a single entry per CDR3 protein. The repertoire has about 560,000 distinct CDR3 sequences, 16% of them found once; the top ten carry around 18%.

This receptor was identified in a woman aged 18 to 35 with Graves' hyperthyroidism. This chain joins TRBV30 and TRBJ1-1; no clear D. Material for sequencing was blood. The CDR3 reads CAWRSPNTEAFF. CDR3 sequence (DNA): TGTGCCTGGAGGTCCCCGAACACTGAAGCTTTCTTT.